This TCR beta chain was sequenced in a study of cytomegalovirus exposure and HLA in healthy donors. The PCR contained 60 Vbeta and 13 Jbeta primers. TCRdb keeps only in-frame clones here, not all; method: immunoSEQ multiplex PCR. The sample has about 180,000 clones, over 75% seen once. Study observations and caveats: A cluster of highly shared sequence variants was likely a sequencing artifact.

In the case of this clone: The antigen is unknown.

This TCR was sampled from a woman aged 25-40 years in good health and CMV-seronegative. Sample: PBMCs.

In nucleotides, the CDR3 is TGTGCCAGCTCGCAAGACAGTAACTATGGCTACACCTTC. Translated: CASSQDSNYGYTF. The J gene is TRBJ1-2, the V gene TRBV18, with TRBD1 as a possible D gene (5 bases). With 6 bases removed from V and 1 base from J, the gap between germline ends came to 9 bases. Per germline, CDR1 KGHSH and CDR2 LQKENI. This CDR3 region has 13 residues.